This TCR beta chain was identified in a study of beta chain features in type 1 diabetes. Notes on the study in general: Whether HLA type affects TCRB rearrangement stayed undetermined in the present work. All four CD4+ subsets of Type 1 diabetes patients contained TCRB CDR3s that were moderately but significantly shorter.

Since all of the isolated RNA was reverse transcribed, expressed TCRB transcripts were what got sequenced. The data were produced by immunoSEQ multiplex PCR, yet TCRdb's version contains in-frame clones alone and is incomplete. This sample carries some 280,000 clones, 14% of them seen once, and the ten largest clones take roughly 0.018%. CDR3 size: 15 residues. V shed 6 bases and J shed 3 bases, with 15 bases lying between them. Germline-derived CDR1 and CDR2 are KGHSH and LQKENI. Notes on this clone: The antigen is unknown.

The clonotype comes from a man aged 25 to 40 with type 1 diabetes. The chain couples TRBV18 to TRBJ1-5; D might be TRBD1 (5 bases). The sample consisted of naive CD4+ T cells from blood. The CDR3 coding sequence is TGTGCCAGCTCGGGCAGGGAGGGGACCAATCAGCCCCAGCATTTT. Translation: CASSGREGTNQPQHF.